The sequence of this T cell receptor beta chain was determined in a study of blood T cell repertoires in COVID-19. Looking at the study overall: The samples span acute and convalescent COVID-19 from the United States, Italy and Spain. In each case, the material was cDNA or gDNA derived from T cells, B-cell-depleted T cells, or PBMCs.

During active infection, Seattle patients enrolled and were then monitored through disease. Per the study methods: Amplifying reference gene primers gave estimates of nucleated cell counts. TCRdb keeps only in-frame clones here, not all; method: immunoSEQ multiplex PCR. That table supplies the V and J calls and clone size; D and trimming were determined from the DNA. Of under 450,000 clones in the sample, 75% to 90% were seen once. Germline values: CDR1 ENHRY, CDR2 SYGVKD. With V trimmed by 0 bases and J by 4 bases, 1 base remained unmatched. CDR3 length: 14 amino acids. The origin of this receptor is a woman aged 40-49 years with COVID-19, enrolled during active disease. The chain links TRBV10-3 to TRBJ2-7; the match to TRBD1 covers 9 bases. The sequenced sample was peripheral blood. The CDR3 coding sequence is TGTGCCATCAGTGAGTCGGGACAGGGTTACGAGCAGTACTTC. Translation gives CAISESGQGYEQYF.